This TCR beta chain was documented in a study of shared T cell receptors in the human thymus (dated by TCRdb to the early 2020s). Study-wide context: The study examined how the human thymus generates shared, self-reactive T-cell receptor alpha chains.

Concerning this clone itself: Its antigen target is currently unknown. One base away there is no much larger clone; base qualities are not given.

The germline V gene provides CDR1 SGHNT and CDR2 YENEEA. From the cysteine through the phenylalanine, the CDR3 covers 17 amino acids. Only the CDR3 part of the read is kept: 51 bases, read in frame from the first base. V lost 5 bases and J lost 2 bases, and the count of bases not matched to a germline gene is 13. The receptor library was made with the immunoSEQ multiplex PCR assay. TCRdb took over this immuneACCESS table, retaining in-frame rearrangements with V and J assigned. Such tables are incomplete; in checked studies, under half of the missing clones stem from an unresolved V gene, and the remainder is unexplained. The sample table shows 500,000 to 550,000 clones, and approximately 78% are seen once. The ten largest clonotypes hold less than 0.015% of the sample. These data were also filed under a second study, of human thymus T cells. Drawing on the second study: Immunologically healthy infants undergoing open corrective cardiac surgery for congenital heart defects in Finland were used as donors. Thymus tissue was collected as surgical resects that were removed during corrective cardiac surgery. Both the thymic and the peripheral blood repertoires appeared to show biased V and J gene segment usage. The related research reported highly overlapping thymic TCR repertoires among unrelated individuals. The study characterized TCR alpha and beta repertoires from under 10 infant thymus samples and a few related peripheral blood samples. The infant donors were about 6 to 244 days old, and the cohort included several males and two females. After being mechanically released from the tissue, thymocytes were kept at -70 degrees C in pellets of about 8.5-32 million cells. A QIAsymphony instrument was used to extract genomic DNA from the frozen cell pellets. Using the immunoSEQ multiplex PCR assay, the TCRB and TCRAD loci were amplified from a standardized quantity of quality-controlled genomic DNA. The amplicons covered the V(D)J region and were long enough to include the CDR3 and to identify the V and J genes. The commercial immunoSEQ service was used to sequence amplicons on an Illumina platform. Primer bias and sequencing errors were corrected using previously described methods, and TCRAD and TCRB definitions followed the IMGT database. Repertoires were analysed with immunoSEQ Analyzer 3.0 and VDJTools, covering basic statistics, V/J segment usage, diversity estimates, rarefaction and pairwise overlap. Diversity was estimated with Chao1, ChaoE, Efron-Thisted, Shannon and inverse Simpson indices, and also on datasets down-sampled to the smallest sample. Repertoire overlap was determined by strict matching of CDR3 nucleotide sequence, V gene and J gene, and Jaccard-based multidimensional scaling clustering was applied. Thymus samples yielded on average roughly 810,000 unique TCRB clonotypes, compared with roughly 76,000 from blood samples.

The receptor was isolated from a boy less than two years old with a congenital heart defect. Donor details come from another sample of the same person, matched by shared clones. The chain is assembled from TRBV11-3 and TRBJ2-7; 9 nucleotides in the junction match TRBD1. The sample consisted of thymocytes. The CDR3 protein is CASSTATGTGSPYEQYF. The sequence in DNA is TGTGCCAGCAGCACCGCAACCGGGACAGGGAGTCCCTACGAGCAGTACTTC. Reference TRBV11-3 and TRBJ2-7 genes cover what lies past the CDR3, so the full variable domain is EAGVVQSPRYKIIEKKQPVAFWCNPISGHNTLYWYLQNLGQGPELLIRYENEEAVDDSQLPKDRFSAERLKGVDSTLKIQPAELGDSAVYLCASSTATGTGSPYEQYFGPGTRLTVT.